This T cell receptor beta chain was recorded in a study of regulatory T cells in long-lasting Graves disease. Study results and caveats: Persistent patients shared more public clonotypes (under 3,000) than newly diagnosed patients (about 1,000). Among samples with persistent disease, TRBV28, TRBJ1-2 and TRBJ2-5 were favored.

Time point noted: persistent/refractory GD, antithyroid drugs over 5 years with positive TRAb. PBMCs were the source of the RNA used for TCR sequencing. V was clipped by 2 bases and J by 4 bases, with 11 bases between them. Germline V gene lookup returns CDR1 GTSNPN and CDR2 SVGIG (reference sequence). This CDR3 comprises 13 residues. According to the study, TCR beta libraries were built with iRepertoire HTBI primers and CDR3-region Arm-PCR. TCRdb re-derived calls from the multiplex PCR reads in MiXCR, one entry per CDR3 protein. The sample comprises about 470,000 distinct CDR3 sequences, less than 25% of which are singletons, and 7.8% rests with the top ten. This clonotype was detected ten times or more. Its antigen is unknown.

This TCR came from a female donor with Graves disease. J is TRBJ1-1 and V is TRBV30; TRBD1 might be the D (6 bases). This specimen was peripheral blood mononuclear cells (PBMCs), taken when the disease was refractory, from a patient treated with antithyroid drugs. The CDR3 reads CAWSSQGTTEAFF. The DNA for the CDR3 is TGTGCCTGGAGTTCCCAGGGGACCACTGAAGCTTTCTTT.